The 28 T cell receptor beta chains in this list originate from one sample, sequenced in a study of T cell responses to AZD1222 COVID-19 vaccine. Libraries were prepared by immunoSEQ multiplex PCR; TCRdb keeps only in-frame clonotypes and omits some of them. The profile shows roughly 160,000 clones, about 92% of them singletons. Sequenced here: peripheral blood, sampled 28 days after the second AZD1222 dose. The receptors come from an adult who received the AZD1222 COVID-19 vaccine.

The chain employs TRBV7-2 and TRBJ1-1; 8 nucleotides align to TRBD1. This CDR3 is built from 14 residues. J gave up 6 bases and V 5 bases, and 8 bases lay outside the gene matches. The germline V gene has CDR1 SGHTA and CDR2 FQGNSA. This CDR3 is CASSTKRQGSEAFF. DNA for the CDR3: TGTGCCAGCAGCACTAAACGACAGGGGTCTGAAGCTTTCTTT.

The chain recombines TRBV13 with TRBJ2-5; D is perhaps TRBD2 (7 bases). Trimming pared 5 bases from V and 5 bases from J, leaving 18 bases between. Germline V gives CDR1 PRHDT, CDR2 FYEKMQ (reference sequence). The CDR3 has 15 amino acids. The CDR3 sequence: CASSRGRGLGETQYF. In DNA form, the CDR3 reads TGTGCCAGCAGCCGAGGGCGGGGGCTGGGGGAGACCCAGTACTTC.

As concerns this clone: The junction shows a germline mismatch at one end, possibly a read error. The gene calls are TRBV5-6 and TRBJ2-1; TRBD2 is a possible D gene (7 bases). The CDR3 contains 11 residues. Germline assignment: CDR1 SGHDT and CDR2 YYEEEE. The CDR3 sequence: CASSHLGGAIF. CDR3 sequence (DNA): TGTGCCAGCAGCCACCTTGGGGGGGCGATCTTC.

This chain links TRBV6-5 with TRBJ1-4; 7 bases align to TRBD1. The CDR3 consists of 15 residues. Losses at the gene ends were 6 bases for V and 0 bases for J; bases not matched to a gene: 4. Germline values: CDR1 MNHEY, CDR2 SVGAGI. CDR3 bases: TGTGCCAGCAGGACAGGGTTCGCAACTAATGAAAAACTGTTTTTT. This translates into CASRTGFATNEKLFF.

This chain connects TRBV12-5 to TRBJ1-1, with TRBD1 matching over 7 bases. CDR1 and CDR2 from the germline V gene are LGHNT and FRNRAP. The CDR3 is made up of 15 amino acids. V lost 1 base to trimming and J lost 4 bases; unmatched junction nucleotides: 6. Here the CDR3 DNA reads TGTGCTAGTGGTTTGGCATTGGGACAGAGCACTGAAGCTTTCTTT. Amino acid sequence: CASGLALGQSTEAFF.

V is TRBV5-5 and J is TRBJ1-2, with 8 bases that match TRBD1. J lost 4 bases, V lost 4 bases, and 6 bases had no gene match. This CDR3 contains 14 residues. Germline loops: CDR1 SGHKS, CDR2 YYEKEE (reference sequence). This CDR3 is CASSPDRGGYGYTF. The CDR3 DNA sequence: TGTGCCAGCAGCCCCGACAGGGGCGGCTATGGCTACACCTTC.

V and J are TRBV6-2 or TRBV6-3 and TRBJ1-2; perhaps TRBD1 as D (6 bases). V dropped 5 bases and J dropped 0 bases, with 19 bases sitting between them. Germline CDR1 MNHEY, CDR2 SVGEGT. This CDR3 has 17 amino acids. The CDR3: CASSTWARGLTNYGYTF. Here the CDR3 DNA reads TGTGCCAGCAGTACTTGGGCCAGGGGCTTGACTAACTATGGCTACACCTTC.

The CDR3 is CASSPPQGTDDTQYF. In DNA, the CDR3 is TGTGCCAGCTCACCACCGCAGGGAACCGATGATACGCAGTATTTT. The chain is built from TRBV18 and TRBJ2-3; D might be TRBD1 (5 bases). The CDR3 is 15 residues long. The V and J ends lost 0 bases and 6 bases respectively, with 13 bases between them. Per the germline V gene, CDR1 is KGHSH and CDR2 is LQKENI.

The chain joins TRBV27 to TRBJ2-7; the D gene is possibly TRBD2 (5 bases). Germline CDR1 and CDR2: MNHEY and SMNVEV (reference sequence). Trimming removed 4 bases from V and 0 bases from J, with 10 bases in between. The length of the CDR3 is 14 residues. The CDR3 DNA follows: TGTGCCAGCAGTTATGACTATACCTCCTACGAGCAGTACTTC. It specifies CASSYDYTSYEQYF.

J is TRBJ2-4 and V is TRBV11-2; 8 nucleotides agree with TRBD2. The CDR3 is 19 residues long. CDR1 and CDR2 (germline): SGHAT, FQNNGV. J lost 0 bases, V lost 1 base, and 11 bases had no gene match. The CDR3 DNA reads TGTGCCAGCAGCTTAGTAGGTCGGGAGGGCCCCGGAGCCAAAAACATTCAGTACTTC. Protein sequence: CASSLVGREGPGAKNIQYF.

The gene calls are TRBV2 and TRBJ1-5; a weak D match, TRBD1 (6 bases). This CDR3 has 15 residues. The V end was cut by 4 bases, the J end by 2 bases, with 12 bases between. The germline gives CDR1 SNHLY, CDR2 FYNNEI. CDR3 DNA: TGTGCCAGCAGTGGGGGGGCAGGGCGCAATCAGCCCCAGCATTTT. Its protein product is CASSGGAGRNQPQHF.

In this sample, this clone turned up once. The chain is built from TRBV28 and TRBJ1-2; D not resolved. V shed 6 bases and J shed 6 bases, with 20 bases lying between them. The germline gives CDR1 MDHEN, CDR2 SYDVKM. The CDR3 is made up of 15 amino acids. The chain's CDR3 is CASSRFQARSNGYTF. The CDR3 DNA is TGTGCCAGCAGCCGGTTCCAGGCCCGATCAAATGGCTACACCTTC.

Worth noting for this clone: Other DNA sequences from this sample encode an identical CDR3 as well. The V call is TRBV19, the J call TRBJ1-5, with D perhaps matching TRBD1 (6 bases). Germline V lookup: CDR1 LNHDA, CDR2 SQIVND (reference sequence). CDR3 size: 14 residues. V was shortened by 4 bases and J by 1 base, with 8 bases between the two germline ends. CDR3 sequence reads: CASSRGQSNQPQHF. CDR3 nucleotides: TGTGCCAGTAGTAGAGGACAGAGCAATCAGCCCCAGCATTTT.

The rearrangement links TRBV7-2 to TRBJ2-3; D may be TRBD2 (6 bases). Trimming removed 5 bases from V and 11 bases from J, with 14 bases in between. CDR1 and CDR2 (germline): SGHTA, FQGNSA. CDR3 length: 12 amino acids. The CDR3 here is CASSPPRGGQYF. CDR3 bases: TGTGCCAGCAGCCCGCCGCGGGGCGGGCAGTATTTT.

The CDR3: CSVEDPLAHPYEQYF. The CDR3 DNA reads TGCAGCGTTGAGGACCCACTAGCGCACCCCTACGAGCAGTACTTC. The genes are TRBV29-1 and TRBJ2-7; 7 positions agree with TRBD2. Per the germline V gene, CDR1 is SQVTM and CDR2 is ANQGSEA. The CDR3 consists of 15 residues. Unmatched junction bases numbered 10, after V lost 3 bases and J lost 2 bases.

The chain carries TRBV7-8 and TRBJ2-7; the D is unclear. Trimming took off 1 base at V and 0 bases at J, with 7 bases between the two ends. The length of the CDR3 is 14 residues. Per germline, CDR1 SGHVS and CDR2 FQNEAQ. The CDR3 DNA reads as TGTGCCAGCAGCTTAGGTCGCAACTCCTACGAGCAGTACTTC. This sequence encodes CASSLGRNSYEQYF.

This chain connects TRBV7-9 to TRBJ1-1; 7 bases are a match to TRBD1. The length of the CDR3 is 19 residues. V lost 5 bases, J lost 2 bases, and 20 bases stayed unmatched. Germline V gene data show CDR1 as SEHNR and CDR2 as FQNEAQ (reference sequence). The CDR3 protein is CASSLRRTGEGARNTEAFF. Here the CDR3 DNA reads TGTGCCAGCAGCCTTCGACGCACGGGCGAGGGGGCTAGAAACACTGAAGCTTTCTTT.

V and J are TRBV2 and TRBJ2-7; the D gene is possibly TRBD1 (6 bases). The length of the CDR3 is 14 residues. With 4 bases removed from V and 1 base from J, the gap between germline ends came to 11 bases. From germline, CDR1 is SNHLY and CDR2 FYNNEI. CDR3 in amino acids: CASSAGHGSYEQYF. As DNA, the CDR3 is TGTGCCAGCAGTGCGGGACACGGGTCCTACGAGCAGTACTTC.

This chain uses TRBV11-2 with TRBJ1-1, with no clear D. The CDR3 consists of 11 residues. V was shortened by 5 bases and J by 8 bases, with 9 bases between the two germline ends. Germline loops: CDR1 SGHAT, CDR2 FQNNGV. This CDR3 is CASSHFREAFF. CDR3 DNA sequence: TGTGCCAGCAGCCACTTCCGAGAAGCTTTCTTT. The full variable domain, with the rest looked up from reference TRBV11-2 and TRBJ1-1, is EAGVAQSPRYKIIEKRQSVAFWCNPISGHATLYWYQQILGQGPKLLIQFQNNGVVDDSQLPKDRFSAERLKGVDSTLKIQPAKLEDSAVYLCASSHFREAFFGQGTRLTVV.

This clone has more than one count but fewer than ten. This rearrangement joins TRBV6-4 to TRBJ2-2, with D perhaps matching TRBD2 (5 bases). Germline CDR1 and CDR2: MRHNA and SNTAGT. The CDR3 totals 14 residues. V was clipped by 7 bases and J by 1 base, with 10 bases between them. CDR3 nucleotides: TGTGCCAGCAAGAGGGAGATGAACACCGGGGAGCTGTTTTTT. Its protein product is CASKREMNTGELFF.

This chain connects TRBV6-2 or TRBV6-3 to TRBJ1-2; 8 bases line up with TRBD1. Germline CDR1 and CDR2: MNHEY and SVGEGT. The CDR3 runs 14 residues. Trimming removed 4 bases from V and 8 bases from J; junction bases left unmatched: 9. The CDR3, as DNA: TGTGCCAGCAGTTTCGACAGGGGAAGGGGAGGCTACACCTTC. This codes for CASSFDRGRGGYTF.

This clone is a singleton in its sample. The rearrangement joins TRBV18 to TRBJ2-3, with a tentative D call TRBD1 (5 bases). V shed 4 bases and J shed 4 bases, with 15 bases lying between them. The CDR3 contains 15 residues. The germline V gene has CDR1 KGHSH and CDR2 LQKENI. CDR3: CASSRQPAIADTQYF. The CDR3 DNA is TGTGCCAGCTCACGACAGCCGGCAATAGCAGATACGCAGTATTTT.

The chain recombines TRBV5-6 with TRBJ2-7, with 10 bases that match TRBD2. CDR3 length equals 16 residues. V dropped 0 bases and J dropped 2; count of bases not matched to a gene: 5. Germline V lookup: CDR1 SGHDT, CDR2 YYEEEE. The CDR3 DNA reads TGTGCCAGCAGCTTGGGCTGGACTAGCGGAACCTACGAGCAGTACTTC. It is translated as CASSLGWTSGTYEQYF.

The chain combines TRBV19 with TRBJ1-2, with 9 nucleotides matching TRBD1. Trimming at V came to 5 bases and at J to 6 bases, leaving 4 bases not matched to a gene. The CDR3 has 13 amino acids. Per the germline V gene, CDR1 is LNHDA and CDR2 is SQIVND (reference sequence). The CDR3 DNA follows: TGTGCCAGTAGTCGAACAGGGGGCGATGGCTACACCTTC. Protein sequence: CASSRTGGDGYTF.

V usage is TRBV7-9 and J usage is TRBJ1-1; no clear D. CDR3 length: 12 amino acids. V gave up 4 bases and J gave up 6 bases, with 9 bases separating them. Germline values: CDR1 SEHNR, CDR2 FQNEAQ (reference sequence). The CDR3 sequence is CASSSGEAEAFF. CDR3 DNA: TGTGCCAGCAGCTCAGGAGAGGCTGAAGCTTTCTTT. The full variable domain, in which reference TRBV7-9 and TRBJ1-1 provide the parts outside the CDR3, is DTGVSQNPRHKITKRGQNVTFRCDPISEHNRLYWYRQTLGQGPEFLTYFQNEAQLEKSRLLSDRFSAERPKGSFSTLEIQRTEQGDSAMYLCASSSGEAEAFFGQGTRLTVV.

The chain combines TRBV28 with TRBJ1-5; tentative D call: TRBD1 (5 bases). Trimming took off 4 bases at V and 1 base at J, with 14 bases between the two ends. CDR1 and CDR2 (germline): MDHEN, SYDVKM. CDR3 size: 16 residues. CDR3 sequence reads: CASSSGAGLSNQPQHF. DNA of the CDR3: TGTGCCAGCAGTTCTGGGGCCGGGTTGAGCAATCAGCCCCAGCATTTT.

The chain recombines TRBV5-6 with TRBJ2-7; D is possibly TRBD1 (5 bases). Looked up from germline, CDR1 is SGHDT and CDR2 is YYEEEE. CDR3 length: 11 residues. V was shortened by 0 bases and J by 7 bases, with 5 bases between the two germline ends. The CDR3 is CASSLAGEQYF. The CDR3 bases are TGTGCCAGCAGCTTGGCAGGGGAGCAGTACTTC.

J is TRBJ1-5 and V is TRBV12-3 or TRBV12-4; no clear D gene. V was pared by 1 base and J by 6 bases, with 7 bases between. The CDR3 is 13 amino acids. The CDR3 sequence is CASSLGESQPQHF. CDR3 nucleotide sequence: TGTGCCAGCAGTTTAGGAGAATCTCAGCCCCAGCATTTT.